These 10 T cell receptor beta chains originate from one sample sequenced in a study of CD8 T cells in ankylosing spondylitis. TCRdb itself ran the 5' RACE reads through MiXCR, one entry per CDR3 protein. The data show roughly 200,000 distinct CDR3 sequences, around 13% seen once. The sample taken for sequencing was blood, either unsorted or a sorted T cell fraction (not recorded which). The source of these receptors is a male donor with ankylosing spondylitis or in good health (not recorded which).

This clonotype was recorded at least ten times. The chain joins TRBV30 to TRBJ1-1; 9 bases fit TRBD1. The germline CDR1 and CDR2 sequences are GTSNPN and SVGIG (reference sequence). Trimming at V came to 3 bases and at J to 7 bases, leaving 3 bases not matched to a gene. This CDR3 contains 12 residues. The CDR3 region has the DNA TGTGCCTGGAGCGGGACAGGGTATGAAGCTTTCTTT. Residues: CAWSGTGYEAFF.

The rearrangement links TRBV7-8 to TRBJ2-4; a weak D match, TRBD2 (7 bases). This CDR3 has 11 amino acids. Germline CDR1 reads SGHVS; CDR2 reads FQNEAQ. The CDR3 DNA reads TGTGCTACTCGGGGGGCGGGCATTCAGTACTTC. It specifies CATRGAGIQYF.

The chain couples TRBV28 to TRBJ1-5; 8 bases are shared with TRBD1. Unmatched junction bases numbered 5, after V lost 6 bases and J lost 1 base. Per germline, CDR1 MDHEN and CDR2 SYDVKM. This CDR3 spans 15 amino acids. DNA for the CDR3: TGTGCCAGCAGGTGGGACAGGCTAAGCAATCAGCCCCAGCATTTT. It yields the protein CASRWDRLSNQPQHF. Full variable domain (missing parts from reference TRBV28 and TRBJ1-5): DVKVTQSSRYLVKRTGEKVFLECVQDMDHENMFWYRQDPGLGLRLIYFSYDVKMKEKGDIPEGYSVSREKKERFSLILESASTNQTSMYLCASRWDRLSNQPQHFGDGTRLSIL.

This clonotype was found a few times. J is TRBJ2-3 and V is TRBV4-1, with TRBD2 identical over 10 bases. Trimming took 1 base from V and 5 from J; bases not matched to a gene: 6. The CDR3 has 16 residues. CDR1 and CDR2 (germline): MGHRA, YSYEKL. In DNA, the CDR3 is TGCGCCAGCAGCCAAGGCTCTAGCGGGGGAGGAGATACGCAGTATTTT. As protein: CASSQGSSGGGDTQYF.

In its sample, this clonotype was seen a few times. The rearrangement links TRBV29-1 to TRBJ1-2, with D possibly being TRBD1 (5 bases). CDR1 is SQVTM, CDR2 ANQGSEA, per germline. This CDR3 region has 12 residues. Deletions cut 6 bases from V and 5 bases from J, with 13 bases between. The CDR3 sequence: CSVPGPLYGYTF. DNA for the CDR3: TGCAGCGTCCCAGGGCCGCTGTATGGCTACACCTTC.

This clonotype showed up just a few times. The rearrangement joins TRBV7-6 to TRBJ2-7; 8 bases map to TRBD1. Germline CDR1 is SGHVS and CDR2 is FNYEAQ. Trimming at V came to 5 bases and at J to 4 bases, leaving 7 bases not matched to a gene. This CDR3 has 14 residues. The CDR3 is CASSPTGGPYEQYF. The CDR3 DNA sequence: TGTGCCAGCAGCCCCACAGGGGGACCTTACGAGCAGTACTTC.

This clonotype was observed many times. The chain carries TRBV4-1 and TRBJ2-1; 15 bases match TRBD2. The CDR3 spans 18 residues. V lost 1 base, J lost 3 bases, and 4 bases stayed unmatched. Germline CDR1 is MGHRA and CDR2 is YSYEKL. CDR3 nucleotide sequence: TGCGCCAGCAGCCAAGCCCCGGGACTAGCGGGGGGCTACAATGAGCAGTTCTTC. Translating it yields CASSQAPGLAGGYNEQFF.

V is TRBV2 and J is TRBJ2-7, with D possibly TRBD1 on 7 matching bases. The CDR3 length is 18 residues. The germline gives CDR1 SNHLY, CDR2 FYNNEI. V lost 1 base and J 0 bases, leaving 19 bases between the germline ends. The CDR3 nucleotides read TGTGCCAGCAGTGAAGAGGGGGCCCGAGGGACTCTCTCCTACGAGCAGTACTTC. Protein: CASSEEGARGTLSYEQYF.

The J gene is TRBJ2-1, the V gene TRBV6-1, with D possibly being TRBD1 or TRBD2 (5 bases each). Deletions cut 7 bases from V and 0 bases from J, with 25 bases between. Germline CDR1 MNHNS, CDR2 SASEGT. The CDR3 covers 19 residues. The CDR3 loop is CASTPEGPRAPSSYNEQFF. In DNA, the CDR3 is TGTGCCAGCACCCCAGAGGGACCCAGGGCCCCCAGCTCCTACAATGAGCAGTTCTTC.

A word on this clonotype: An end of the junction differs from the germline gene, which may be a read error. The J gene is TRBJ1-1, the V gene TRBV5-1; D is ambiguous. In germline, CDR1 is SGHRS, CDR2 YFSETQ. The CDR3 contains 12 residues. CDR3 in amino acids: CPSSLGGTEAFF. DNA of the CDR3: TGCCCCAGCAGCTTGGGAGGCACTGAAGCTTTCTTT.